The 4 T cell receptor beta chains below come from one sample, sequenced in a study of OX40 agonist ivuxolimab in advanced cancers. Profiled with immunoSEQ multiplex PCR; TCRdb holds only in-frame clones, not every one. The data contain fewer than 55,000 clones, less than 90% of them seen just once; the ten biggest clones take up approximately 22%. The material was CD4+ or CD8+ T cells sorted from blood, obtained in a trial of the OX40 agonist ivuxolimab. Every receptor here comes from an adult with an advanced solid tumor such as melanoma, head and neck, liver or kidney cancer.

The rearrangement uses TRBV4-1 and TRBJ2-1; 10 bases fit TRBD2. V was pared by 4 bases and J by 8 bases, with 11 bases of the junction left unmatched. The CDR3 spans 16 residues. Germline loops: CDR1 MGHRA, CDR2 YSYEKL. The CDR3 coding sequence is TGCGCCAGCAGCCCCACAGCGGGAGGGCAGTTCGATGAGCAGTTCTTC. Translating it yields CASSPTAGGQFDEQFF.

This clone was detected once. The V call is TRBV7-9, the J call TRBJ2-7, with D maybe TRBD2 (6 bases). Germline V gene data show CDR1 as SEHNR and CDR2 as FQNEAQ (reference sequence). The CDR3 runs 13 residues. Trimming removed 7 bases from V and 7 bases from J, with 17 bases in between. CDR3 nucleotides: TGTGCCAGCACACGGGGGTCGGGGGAAGAGCAGTACTTC. This translates into CASTRGSGEEQYF.

The chain has TRBV2 and TRBJ1-5; the D gene is possibly TRBD1 (6 bases). The CDR3 is made up of 14 amino acids. Germline V gives CDR1 SNHLY, CDR2 FYNNEI. V dropped 3 bases and J dropped 9 bases, with 15 bases sitting between them. CDR3 in DNA: TGTGCCAGCAGTGATCTGGGGGGCACCCCGCCCCAGCATTTT. Translated, it gives CASSDLGGTPPQHF.

This chain uses TRBV6-6 with TRBJ1-2, with 8 bases matching TRBD1. Germline values: CDR1 MNHNY, CDR2 SVGAGI (reference sequence). There are 13 residues in the CDR3. The trim removed 4 bases at V and 7 bases at J, leaving 5 bases unmatched. The DNA for the CDR3 is TGTGCCAGCAGTTCTACAGGGGGAAGTGGCTACACCTTC. Its translation: CASSSTGGSGYTF.